Shown below are 16 T cell receptor beta chains from a single sample sequenced in a study of cytomegalovirus exposure and HLA in healthy donors. Generated by immunoSEQ multiplex PCR, the TCRdb table keeps only in-frame clones and is missing some. The table has some 130,000 clones, around 80% seen once; the top ten hold about 27%. Specimen: PBMCs. Receptor source: a man aged 25-40 years in good health and CMV-seropositive.

This clone was seen once. This sequence joins TRBV28 and TRBJ2-1; 7 bases align to TRBD1. Germline CDR1 reads MDHEN; CDR2 reads SYDVKM. The CDR3 length is 14 residues. V gave up 4 bases and J gave up 5 bases; unmatched junction bases: 5. DNA of the CDR3: TGTGCCAGCAGTTCCCATACAGGGGACAATGAGCAGTTCTTC. It translates to CASSSHTGDNEQFF.

The rearrangement uses TRBV19 and TRBJ2-5, with D perhaps matching TRBD2 (5 bases). The CDR3 extends over 15 amino acids. Germline loops: CDR1 LNHDA, CDR2 SQIVND (reference sequence). Trimming took 5 bases from V and 1 from J, leaving 14 bases between them. The CDR3 loop is CASSGRSGRQETQYF. The CDR3 DNA reads as TGTGCCAGTAGTGGGAGATCTGGGCGCCAAGAGACCCAGTACTTC. Supplemented by reference TRBV19 and TRBJ2-5, the full variable domain reads DGGITQSPKYLFRKEGQNVTLSCEQNLNHDAMYWYRQDPGQGLRLIYYSQIVNDFQKGDIAEGYSVSREKKESFPLTVTSAQKNPTAFYLCASSGRSGRQETQYFGPGTRLLVL.

The rearrangement links TRBV5-1 to TRBJ2-1; TRBD1 matches at 8 bases. Germline CDR1 is SGHRS and CDR2 is YFSETQ. V lost 5 bases and J lost 7; bases outside the gene matches: 5. The CDR3 totals 13 residues. The CDR3 nucleotides are TGCGCCAGCAGACGACAGGGGTGGAATGAGCAGTTCTTC. It specifies CASRRQGWNEQFF.

The chain links TRBV5-4 to TRBJ2-5; 11 nucleotides agree with TRBD2. With 4 bases clipped from V and 5 bases from J, the junction kept 10 bases outside the gene matches. Germline CDR1 is SGHNT and CDR2 is YYREEE (reference sequence). The CDR3 loop spans 16 amino acids. The CDR3: CASSLVAGGLRETQYF. CDR3 nucleotide sequence: TGTGCCAGCAGCCTAGTAGCGGGGGGGCTTCGGGAGACCCAGTACTTC.

The gene calls are TRBV9 and TRBJ1-1; no definite D call. Germline V lookup: CDR1 SGDLS, CDR2 YYNGEE. The length of the CDR3 is 15 residues. The V end was cut by 4 bases, the J end by 4 bases, with 17 bases between. DNA for the CDR3: TGTGCCAGCAGCACTACCTTAGACGTCGCCACTGAAGCTTTCTTT. Its protein product is CASSTTLDVATEAFF.

The genes are TRBV5-1 and TRBJ2-2; D might be TRBD1 (6 bases). Germline values: CDR1 SGHRS, CDR2 YFSETQ. The CDR3 has 13 amino acids. Trimming cost V 7 bases and J 3 bases, with 10 bases left between them. The CDR3 DNA reads TGCGCCAGCTCAGCAGGGGACACCGGGGAGCTGTTTTTT. Its protein is CASSAGDTGELFF.

This chain uses TRBV19 with TRBJ1-2, with D possibly matching TRBD1 (5 bases). The germline V and J ends were trimmed by 8 bases and 4 bases, with 20 bases remaining between them. Germline loops: CDR1 LNHDA, CDR2 SQIVND (reference sequence). The CDR3 runs to 15 residues. The CDR3 spells CASSRGRGLPYGYTF. CDR3 DNA sequence: TGTGCCAGTTCCCGAGGCCGGGGACTGCCCTATGGCTACACCTTC.

The rearrangement links TRBV5-6 to TRBJ1-2; no firm D call. The ends were cut back, 6 bases at V and 4 bases at J, with 16 bases in the middle. The CDR3 extends over 14 amino acids. CDR1 is SGHDT, CDR2 YYEEEE, per germline. CDR3 bases: TGTGCCAGCAAGAAAAAGGGAGTAGGCTATGGCTACACCTTC. Translating it yields CASKKKGVGYGYTF.

The rearrangement links TRBV7-2 to TRBJ2-7; 12 positions match TRBD2. The CDR3 loop spans 14 amino acids. J gave up 4 bases and V 6 bases, and 4 bases lay outside the gene matches. From germline, CDR1 is SGHTA and CDR2 FQGNSA. The DNA of the CDR3 is TGTGCCAGCAGGCTGACTAGCGGGAGTTACGAGCAGTACTTC. Residues: CASRLTSGSYEQYF. The entire variable domain, with the rest obtained from reference TRBV7-2 and TRBJ2-7, is as follows: GAGVSQSPSNKVTEKGKDVELRCDPISGHTALYWYRQSLGQGLEFLIYFQGNSAPDKSGLPSDRFSAERTGGSVSTLTIQRTQQEDSAVYLCASRLTSGSYEQYFGPGTRLTVT.

This clone occurred a few times. V usage is TRBV27 and J usage is TRBJ1-2, with TRBD1 matching over 8 bases. The CDR3 is 14 amino acids. V dropped 5 bases and J dropped 2; count of bases not matched to a gene: 4. Germline V gene lookup returns CDR1 MNHEY and CDR2 SMNVEV (reference sequence). The CDR3 coding sequence is TGTGCCAGCAGTCAACAGGGGGGCAACTATGGCTACACCTTC. Amino acids: CASSQQGGNYGYTF.

This clone was observed a single time. V and J are TRBV6-1 and TRBJ1-5, with D possibly matching TRBD1 (6 bases). V was shortened by 10 bases and J by 5 bases, with 15 bases between the two germline ends. This CDR3 is 13 amino acids long. Germline V CDR1 and CDR2: MNHNS, SASEGT. CDR3 region: CATNGGQDQPQHF. For the CDR3, the DNA is TGTGCCACCAACGGGGGGCAGGATCAGCCCCAGCATTTT.

This chain joins TRBV10-2 and TRBJ1-2; D remains unclear. The CDR3 has 13 amino acids. CDR1 is WSHSY, CDR2 SAAADI, per germline. Deletions cut 5 bases from V and 8 bases from J, with 15 bases between. Here the CDR3 DNA reads TGCGCCAGCAGTCTGGTAGGAGCTCAAGGCTACACCTTC. Translated, it gives CASSLVGAQGYTF.

This clone occurred many times. V and J are TRBV5-1 and TRBJ1-1; D remains ambiguous. Trimming stripped 4 bases from V and 1 base from J, with 17 bases between. This CDR3 has 16 amino acids. Germline V gene sequence: CDR1 SGHRS, CDR2 YFSETQ. CDR3 sequence reads: CASSKWTLGENTEAFF. The CDR3 DNA reads TGCGCCAGCAGCAAGTGGACTCTCGGCGAGAACACTGAAGCTTTCTTT.

The chain joins TRBV10-3 to TRBJ2-7; 14 bases are shared with TRBD2. The germline CDR1 and CDR2 sequences are ENHRY and SYGVKD. The ends lost 4 bases at V and 5 bases at J; junction bases unmatched: 4. The CDR3 is made up of 15 amino acids. The CDR3 region is CAISGGLAGADEQYF. The CDR3 DNA reads TGTGCCATCAGTGGGGGACTAGCGGGAGCCGACGAGCAGTACTTC.

The rearrangement uses TRBV7-3 and TRBJ2-3; 7 bases align to TRBD2. The length of the CDR3 is 14 residues. The J segment lost 2 bases and the V segment lost 5 bases, leaving 4 bases of the junction unmatched. CDR1 is SGHTA and CDR2 is FQGTGA in the germline V gene. The DNA of the CDR3 is TGTGCCAGCAGCCACAGCGGGGTCACAGATACGCAGTATTTT. Protein sequence: CASSHSGVTDTQYF. The variable domain in full, completed from reference TRBV7-3 and TRBJ2-3, reads GAGVSQTPSNKVTEKGKYVELRCDPISGHTALYWYRQSLGQGPEFLIYFQGTGAADDSGLPNDRFFAVRPEGSVSTLKIQRTERGDSAVYLCASSHSGVTDTQYFGPGTRLTVL.

CDR3 DNA: TGTGCCAGCAGCTTAGCAGGCGGGAGGGCCGGCTACAATGAGCAGTTCTTC. It encodes CASSLAGGRAGYNEQFF. The chain recombines TRBV7-9 with TRBJ2-1, with 9 bases identical to TRBD2. This CDR3 has 17 residues. V was pared by 0 bases and J by 3 bases, with 6 bases of the junction left unmatched. The germline V gene encodes CDR1 SEHNR and CDR2 FQNEAQ (reference sequence).